This TCR beta chain was recorded in a study of cytomegalovirus exposure and HLA in healthy donors. Study context: Assignment to the Caucasian-associated ancestry cluster applied to around 80% of the approximately 420 genotyped donors.

Regarding the study as a whole: When a later analysis compared HLA-associated TCR beta chains with equally common others, the HLA-associated chains turned out to be more clonally expanded and to have lower generation probabilities.

Researchers ran the PCR with 60 Vbeta and 13 Jbeta primers. The repertoire was sequenced with immunoSEQ multiplex PCR; TCRdb's copy has only in-frame clones and lacks some. Of around 130,000 clones in the sample, about 74% were seen once. Turning to this clone: Its antigen is unidentified.

CDR1 is SGHAT, CDR2 FQNNGV, per germline. CDR3 length equals 14 residues. V was trimmed by 4 bases and J by 0 bases, leaving 7 bases between them. The sequence was obtained from a man in his forties in good health and CMV-seropositive. Specimen: PBMCs. V usage is TRBV11-2 and J usage is TRBJ2-1; D is ambiguous. CDR3 coding DNA: TGTGCCAGCAGCTCAGACTCCTCCTACAATGAGCAGTTCTTC. It translates to CASSSDSSYNEQFF.